The T cell receptor beta chain described here comes from a study of CD8 T cells in Susac syndrome. This clonotype was counted once. Random-hexamer reverse transcription was applied to roughly 0.5 to 1 ug RNA. Amplification of TCR beta CDR3 used immunoSEQ multiplex PCR across 54 Vbeta and 13 Jbeta. TCRdb called the immunoSEQ multiplex PCR reads again in MiXCR, with one record for every CDR3 protein. The sample lists roughly 200,000 distinct CDR3 sequences, roughly 94% occurring once. The T cells that were sequenced for TCR beta were CD8+ and CD4+ cells from blood. The CD8+ and CD4+ T cells were negatively isolated, with the TEMRA cells enriched by FACS. The CDR3 sequence is 12 residues long. The ends were cut back, 0 bases at V and 12 bases at J, with 10 bases in the middle. Germline values: CDR1 SGHRS, CDR2 YFSETQ.

The specimen sequenced was CD4+ T cells from PBMCs. The chain recombines TRBV5-1 with TRBJ2-4; no clear D gene. The clonotype originates from a human donor with multiple sclerosis. This chain's CDR3 is CASSLGGQDQYF. The CDR3 nucleotides are TGCGCCAGCAGCTTGGGCGGCCAGGATCAGTACTTC. The whole variable domain, remainder taken from reference TRBV5-1 and TRBJ2-4, is KAGVTQTPRYLIKTRGQQVTLSCSPISGHRSVSWYQQTPGQGLQFLFEYFSETQRNKGNFPGRFSGRQFSNSRSEMNVSTLELGDSALYLCASSLGGQDQYFGAGTRLSVL.